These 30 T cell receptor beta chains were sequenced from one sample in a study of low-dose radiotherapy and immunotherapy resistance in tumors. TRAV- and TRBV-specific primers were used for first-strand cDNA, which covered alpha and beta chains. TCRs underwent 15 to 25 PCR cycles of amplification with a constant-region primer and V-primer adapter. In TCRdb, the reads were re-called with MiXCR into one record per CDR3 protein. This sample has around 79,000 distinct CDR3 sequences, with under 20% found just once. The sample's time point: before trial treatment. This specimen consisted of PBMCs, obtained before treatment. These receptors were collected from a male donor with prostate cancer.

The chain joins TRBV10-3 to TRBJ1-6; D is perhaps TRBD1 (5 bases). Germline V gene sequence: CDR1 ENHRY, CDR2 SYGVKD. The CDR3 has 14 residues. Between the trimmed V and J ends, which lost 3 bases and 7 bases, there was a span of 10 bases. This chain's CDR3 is CAISDRTTNSPLHF. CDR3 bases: TGTGCCATCAGTGATAGGACAACAAATTCACCCCTCCACTTT.

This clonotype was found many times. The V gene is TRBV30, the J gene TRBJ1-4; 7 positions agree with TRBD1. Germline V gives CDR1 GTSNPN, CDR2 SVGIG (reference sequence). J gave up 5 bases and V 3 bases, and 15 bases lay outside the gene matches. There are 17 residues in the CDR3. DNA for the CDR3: TGTGCCTGGAGCTACGGGACAGTGGCGTCTAAGAATGAAAAACTGTTTTTT. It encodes CAWSYGTVASKNEKLFF. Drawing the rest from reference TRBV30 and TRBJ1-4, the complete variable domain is SQTIHQWPATLVQPVGSPLSLECTVEGTSNPNLYWYRQAAGRGLQLLFYSVGIGQISSEVPQNLSASRPQDRQFILSSKKLLLSDSGFYLCAWSYGTVASKNEKLFFGSGTQLSVL.

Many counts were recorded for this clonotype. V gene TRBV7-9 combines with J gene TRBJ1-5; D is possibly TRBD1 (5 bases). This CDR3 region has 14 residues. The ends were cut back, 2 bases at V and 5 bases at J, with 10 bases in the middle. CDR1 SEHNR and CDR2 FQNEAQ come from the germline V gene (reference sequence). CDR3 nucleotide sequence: TGTGCCAGCAGCTTACAGGGTTTGGATCAGCCCCAGCATTTT. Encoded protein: CASSLQGLDQPQHF. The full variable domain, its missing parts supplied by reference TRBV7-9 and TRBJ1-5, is DTGVSQNPRHKITKRGQNVTFRCDPISEHNRLYWYRQTLGQGPEFLTYFQNEAQLEKSRLLSDRFSAERPKGSFSTLEIQRTEQGDSAMYLCASSLQGLDQPQHFGDGTRLSIL.

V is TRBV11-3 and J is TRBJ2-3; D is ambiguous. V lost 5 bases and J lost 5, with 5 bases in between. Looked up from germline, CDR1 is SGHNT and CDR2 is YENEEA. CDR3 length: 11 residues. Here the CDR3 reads CASSAVDTQYF. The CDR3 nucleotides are TGTGCCAGCAGCGCGGTAGATACGCAGTATTTT.

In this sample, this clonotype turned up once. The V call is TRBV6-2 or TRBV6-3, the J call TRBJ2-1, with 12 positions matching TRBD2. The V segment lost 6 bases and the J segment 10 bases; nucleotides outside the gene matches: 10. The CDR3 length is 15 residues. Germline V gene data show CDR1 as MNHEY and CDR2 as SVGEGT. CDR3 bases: TGTGCCAGCAGAGGGTCTAGCGGGGGGGGGAAGGAGCAGTTCTTC. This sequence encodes CASRGSSGGGKEQFF.

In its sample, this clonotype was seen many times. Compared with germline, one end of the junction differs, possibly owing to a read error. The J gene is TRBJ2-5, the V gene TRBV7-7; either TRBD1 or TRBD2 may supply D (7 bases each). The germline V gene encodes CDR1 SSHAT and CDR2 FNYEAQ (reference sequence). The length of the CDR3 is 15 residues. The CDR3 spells CASSLLGGGEETQYF. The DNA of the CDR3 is TGTGCTAGCAGCTTACTGGGAGGGGGCGAAGAGACCCAGTACTTC.

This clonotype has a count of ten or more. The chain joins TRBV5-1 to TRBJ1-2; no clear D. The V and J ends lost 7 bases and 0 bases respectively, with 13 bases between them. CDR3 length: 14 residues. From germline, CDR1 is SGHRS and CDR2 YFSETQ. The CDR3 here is CASAPAHSNYGYTF. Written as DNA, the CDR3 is TGCGCCAGCGCCCCGGCGCACTCTAACTATGGCTACACCTTC.

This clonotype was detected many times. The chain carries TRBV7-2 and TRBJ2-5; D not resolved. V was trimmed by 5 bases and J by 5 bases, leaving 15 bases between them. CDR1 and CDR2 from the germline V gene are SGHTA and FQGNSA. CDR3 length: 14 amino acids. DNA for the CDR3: TGTGCCAGCAGCGAAGGCTCCCTGAGGGAGACCCAGTACTTC. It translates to CASSEGSLRETQYF.

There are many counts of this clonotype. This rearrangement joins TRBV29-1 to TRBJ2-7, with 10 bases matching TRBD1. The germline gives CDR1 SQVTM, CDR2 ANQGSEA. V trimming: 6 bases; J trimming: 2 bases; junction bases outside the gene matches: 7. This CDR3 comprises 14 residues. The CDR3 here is CSVVPGQGTYEQYF. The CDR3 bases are TGCAGCGTAGTCCCGGGACAGGGGACCTACGAGCAGTACTTC.

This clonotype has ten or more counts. In nucleotides, the CDR3 is TGTGCCAGTAGTATTTTCACTAGCGGGGGCTACAATGAGCAGTTCTTC. It encodes CASSIFTSGGYNEQFF. This chain joins TRBV19 and TRBJ2-1, with 11 bases aligning to TRBD2. From germline, CDR1 is LNHDA and CDR2 SQIVND (reference sequence). The V segment lost 3 bases and the J segment 3 bases; nucleotides outside the gene matches: 4. CDR3 length: 16 residues.

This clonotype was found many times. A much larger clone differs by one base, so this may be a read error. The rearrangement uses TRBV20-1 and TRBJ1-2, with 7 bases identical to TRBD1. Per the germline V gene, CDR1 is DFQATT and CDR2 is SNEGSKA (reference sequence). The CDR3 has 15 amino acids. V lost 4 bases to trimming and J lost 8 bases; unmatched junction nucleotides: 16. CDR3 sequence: CSAKEIGGIRTGYTF. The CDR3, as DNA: TGCAGTGCTAAGGAGATAGGGGGCATTAGGACGGGCTACACCTTC.

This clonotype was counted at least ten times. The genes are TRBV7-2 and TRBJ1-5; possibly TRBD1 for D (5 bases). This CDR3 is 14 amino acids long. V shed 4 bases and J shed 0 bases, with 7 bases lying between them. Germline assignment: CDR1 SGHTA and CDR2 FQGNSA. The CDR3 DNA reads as TGTGCCAGCAGCTGGGGGGTTAGCAATCAGCCCCAGCATTTT. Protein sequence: CASSWGVSNQPQHF. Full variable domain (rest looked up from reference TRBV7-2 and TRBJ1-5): GAGVSQSPSNKVTEKGKDVELRCDPISGHTALYWYRQSLGQGLEFLIYFQGNSAPDKSGLPSDRFSAERTGGSVSTLTIQRTQQEDSAVYLCASSWGVSNQPQHFGDGTRLSIL.

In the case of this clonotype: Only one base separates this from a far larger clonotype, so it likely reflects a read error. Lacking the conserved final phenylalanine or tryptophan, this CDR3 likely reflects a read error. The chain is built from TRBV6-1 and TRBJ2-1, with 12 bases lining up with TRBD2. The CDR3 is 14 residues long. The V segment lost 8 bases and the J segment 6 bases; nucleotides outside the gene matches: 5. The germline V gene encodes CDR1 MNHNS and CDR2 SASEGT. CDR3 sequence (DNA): TGTGCCAGCGAGAAGACTAGCGGGAGCAATGAGCAGTTCTCC. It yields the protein CASEKTSGSNEQFS.

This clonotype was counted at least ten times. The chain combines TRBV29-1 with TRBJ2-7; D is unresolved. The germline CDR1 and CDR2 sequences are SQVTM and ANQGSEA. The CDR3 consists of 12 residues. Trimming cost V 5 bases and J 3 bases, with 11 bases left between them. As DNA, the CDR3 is TGCAGCGTTCAGCCGGGCGACTACGAGCAGTACTTC. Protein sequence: CSVQPGDYEQYF.

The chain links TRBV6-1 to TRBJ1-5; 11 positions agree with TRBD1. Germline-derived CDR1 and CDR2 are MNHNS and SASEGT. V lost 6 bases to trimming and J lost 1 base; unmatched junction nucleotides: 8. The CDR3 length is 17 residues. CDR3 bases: TGTGCCAGCAGACTGGGACAGGGGGTGGAGAGCAATCAGCCCCAGCATTTT. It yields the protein CASRLGQGVESNQPQHF.

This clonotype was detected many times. CDR3 nucleotide sequence: TGCAGTGCGCAAAGGCGGGCAGGGGACAATCAGCCCCAGCATTTT. It yields the protein CSAQRRAGDNQPQHF. The chain has TRBV20-1 and TRBJ1-5; possible D gene TRBD1, 6 bases. V was shortened by 6 bases and J by 3 bases, with 18 bases between the two germline ends. The CDR3 length is 15 residues. Germline V gene sequence: CDR1 DFQATT, CDR2 SNEGSKA (reference sequence).

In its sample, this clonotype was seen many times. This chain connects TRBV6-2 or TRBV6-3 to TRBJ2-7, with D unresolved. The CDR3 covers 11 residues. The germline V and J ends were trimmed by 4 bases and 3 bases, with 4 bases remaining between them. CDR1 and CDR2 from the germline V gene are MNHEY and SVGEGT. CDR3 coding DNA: TGTGCCAGCAGTTGGGGCTACGAGCAGTACTTC. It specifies CASSWGYEQYF.

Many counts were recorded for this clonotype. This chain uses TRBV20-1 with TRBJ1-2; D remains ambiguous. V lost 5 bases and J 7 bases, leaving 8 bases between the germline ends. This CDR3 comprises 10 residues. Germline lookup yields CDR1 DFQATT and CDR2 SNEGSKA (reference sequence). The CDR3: CSAGGIGYTF. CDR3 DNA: TGCAGTGCTGGAGGGATTGGCTACACCTTC.

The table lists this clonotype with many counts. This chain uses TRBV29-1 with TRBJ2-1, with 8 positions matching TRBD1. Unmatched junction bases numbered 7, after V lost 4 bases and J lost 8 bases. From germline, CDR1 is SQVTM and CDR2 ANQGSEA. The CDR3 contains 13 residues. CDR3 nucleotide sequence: TGCAGCGTTGTCTGGACAGGGAGGTATGAGCAGTTCTTC. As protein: CSVVWTGRYEQFF.

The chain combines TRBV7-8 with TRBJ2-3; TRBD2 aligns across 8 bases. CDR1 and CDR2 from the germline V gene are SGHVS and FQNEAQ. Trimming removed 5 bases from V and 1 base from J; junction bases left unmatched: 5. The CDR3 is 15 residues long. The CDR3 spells CASSLMTSGTDTQYF. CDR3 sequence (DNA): TGTGCCAGCAGCCTCATGACTAGCGGCACAGATACGCAGTATTTT. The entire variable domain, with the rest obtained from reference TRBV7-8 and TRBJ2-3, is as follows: GAGVSQSPRYKVAKRGQDVALRCDPISGHVSLFWYQQALGQGPEFLTYFQNEAQLDKSGLPSDRFFAERPEGSVSTLKIQRTQQEDSAVYLCASSLMTSGTDTQYFGPGTRLTVL.

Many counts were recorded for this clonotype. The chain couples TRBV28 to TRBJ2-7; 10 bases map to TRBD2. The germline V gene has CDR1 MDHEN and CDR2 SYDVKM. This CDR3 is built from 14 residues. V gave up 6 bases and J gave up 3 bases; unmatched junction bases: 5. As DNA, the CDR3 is TGTGCCAGCAGCTGGGCTAGCGGGGGCTACGAGCAGTACTTC. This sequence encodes CASSWASGGYEQYF.

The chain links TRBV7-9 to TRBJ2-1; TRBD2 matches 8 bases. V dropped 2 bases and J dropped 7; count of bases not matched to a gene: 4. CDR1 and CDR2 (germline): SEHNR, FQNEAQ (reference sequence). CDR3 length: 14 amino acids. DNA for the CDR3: TGTGCCAGCAGCTTAATCGGGACTAGGAATGAGCAGTTCTTC. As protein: CASSLIGTRNEQFF.

This CDR3 is CASSQVMSYEQYF. CDR3 sequence (DNA): TGTGCCAGCAGCCAAGTGATGTCTTACGAGCAGTACTTC. The chain couples TRBV3-1 to TRBJ2-7; D unresolved. V was trimmed by 1 base and J by 4 bases, leaving 8 bases between them. The CDR3 length is 13 residues. The germline V gene has CDR1 LGHDT and CDR2 YNNKEL (reference sequence).

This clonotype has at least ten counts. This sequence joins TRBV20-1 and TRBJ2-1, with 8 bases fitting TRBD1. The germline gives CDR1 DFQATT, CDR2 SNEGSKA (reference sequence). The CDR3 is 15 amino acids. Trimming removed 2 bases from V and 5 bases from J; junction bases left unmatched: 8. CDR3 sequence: CSARNRDRYNNEQFF. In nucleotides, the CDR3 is TGCAGTGCTAGAAACCGGGACAGGTATAACAATGAGCAGTTCTTC.

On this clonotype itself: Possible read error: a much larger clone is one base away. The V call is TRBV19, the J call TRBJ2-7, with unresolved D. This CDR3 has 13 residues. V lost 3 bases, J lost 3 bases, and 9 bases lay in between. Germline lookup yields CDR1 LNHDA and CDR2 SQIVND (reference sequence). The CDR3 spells CASSIRNFYEQYF. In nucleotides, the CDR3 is TGTGCCAGTAGTATCCGAAATTTCTACGAGCAGTACTTC.

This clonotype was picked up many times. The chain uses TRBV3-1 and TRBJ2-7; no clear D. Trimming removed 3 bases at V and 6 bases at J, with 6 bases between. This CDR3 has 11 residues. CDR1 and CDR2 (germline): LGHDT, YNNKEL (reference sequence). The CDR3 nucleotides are TGTGCCAGCAGCCAGAAGCGCGAGCAGTACTTC. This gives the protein CASSQKREQYF.

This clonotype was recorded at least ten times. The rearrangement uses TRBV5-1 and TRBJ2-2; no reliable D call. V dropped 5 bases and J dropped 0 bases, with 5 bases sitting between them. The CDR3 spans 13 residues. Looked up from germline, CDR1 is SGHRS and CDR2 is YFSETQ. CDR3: CASRASNTGELFF. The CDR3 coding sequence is TGCGCCAGCAGGGCCTCGAACACCGGGGAGCTGTTTTTT.

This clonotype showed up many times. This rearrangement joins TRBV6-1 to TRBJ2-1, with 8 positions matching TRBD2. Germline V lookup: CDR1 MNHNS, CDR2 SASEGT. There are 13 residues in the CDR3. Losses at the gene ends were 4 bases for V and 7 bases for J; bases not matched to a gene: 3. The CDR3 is CASSAAGVNEQFF. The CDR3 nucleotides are TGTGCCAGCAGTGCAGCGGGGGTTAATGAGCAGTTCTTC.

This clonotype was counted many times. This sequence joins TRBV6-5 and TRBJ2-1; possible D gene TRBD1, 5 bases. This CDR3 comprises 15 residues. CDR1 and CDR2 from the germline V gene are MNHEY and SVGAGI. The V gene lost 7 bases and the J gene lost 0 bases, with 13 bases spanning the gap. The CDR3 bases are TGTGCCAGCAACCGACAGAAAAGCTCCTACAATGAGCAGTTCTTC. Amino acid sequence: CASNRQKSSYNEQFF.

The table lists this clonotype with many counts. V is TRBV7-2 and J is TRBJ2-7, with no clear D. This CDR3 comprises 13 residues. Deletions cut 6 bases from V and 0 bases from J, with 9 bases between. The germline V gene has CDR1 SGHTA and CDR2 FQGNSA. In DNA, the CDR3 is TGTGCCAGCAGGGGTAGGAGCTCCTACGAGCAGTACTTC. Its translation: CASRGRSSYEQYF.